A single sample is the source of the 23 T cell receptor beta chains below, sequenced in a study of PD-1 blockade in classical Hodgkin lymphoma. Generated by immunoSEQ multiplex PCR, the TCRdb table keeps only in-frame clones and is missing some. The sample has about 13,000 clones, 82% seen once. The patients all showed relapse after autologous stem cell transplantation, while their brentuximab vedotin exposure varied. Sequences were derived from peripheral blood mononuclear cells (PBMCs), sampled at baseline. Every receptor here comes from a human donor with classical Hodgkin lymphoma.

This rearrangement joins TRBV7-9 to TRBJ1-2, with D perhaps matching TRBD1 (6 bases). The germline gives CDR1 SEHNR, CDR2 FQNEAQ (reference sequence). The CDR3 is made up of 13 amino acids. V gave up 5 bases and J gave up 12 bases, with 19 bases separating them. CDR3 in amino acids: CASSLRMGGTNTF. The CDR3 bases are TGTGCCAGCAGCCTCAGAATGGGGGGCACTAACACCTTC.

The J gene is TRBJ2-5, the V gene TRBV5-6; tentative D call: TRBD2 (5 bases). Germline V gives CDR1 SGHDT, CDR2 YYEEEE. CDR3 length equals 14 residues. Trimming pared 1 base from V and 5 bases from J, leaving 12 bases between. Here the CDR3 reads CASSLYGEWETQYF. DNA of the CDR3: TGTGCCAGCAGCTTGTACGGGGAGTGGGAGACCCAGTACTTC.

The chain couples TRBV6-1 to TRBJ2-5, with D hard to call. Trimming stripped 3 bases from V and 2 bases from J, with 19 bases between. The CDR3 covers 17 residues. Per germline, CDR1 MNHNS and CDR2 SASEGT. CDR3 sequence: CASSDLSTFKLQETQYF. In DNA form, the CDR3 reads TGTGCCAGCAGTGATCTCTCCACCTTTAAACTGCAAGAGACCCAGTACTTC.

Points on this clone: The identical CDR3 is also encoded by other nucleotide sequences in the sample. This chain connects TRBV28 to TRBJ2-3; D not certain. V was cut by 3 bases and J by 1 base, with 8 bases left in between. Germline assignment: CDR1 MDHEN and CDR2 SYDVKM. This CDR3 region has 14 residues. In DNA form, the CDR3 reads TGTGCCAGCAGTTTTCTTTCCGGCACAGATACGCAGTATTTT. Translated: CASSFLSGTDTQYF. The complete variable domain, with remaining parts taken from reference TRBV28 and TRBJ2-3, reads DVKVTQSSRYLVKRTGEKVFLECVQDMDHENMFWYRQDPGLGLRLIYFSYDVKMKEKGDIPEGYSVSREKKERFSLILESASTNQTSMYLCASSFLSGTDTQYFGPGTRLTVL.

V and J are TRBV15 and TRBJ1-1, with D hard to call. V lost 1 base and J 8 bases, leaving 5 bases between the germline ends. The CDR3 runs 11 residues. From germline, CDR1 is LNHNV and CDR2 YYDKDF (reference sequence). For the CDR3, the DNA is TGTGCCACCAGCAGAGTAGCCGAAGCTTTCTTT. Amino acids: CATSRVAEAFF.

This rearrangement joins TRBV10-3 to TRBJ1-1, with D possibly being TRBD1 (6 bases). The CDR3 consists of 13 residues. The germline V gene encodes CDR1 ENHRY and CDR2 SYGVKD. V was clipped by 5 bases and J by 4 bases, with 11 bases between them. The CDR3 nucleotides read TGTGCCATCAGTCAGAAAGGGGGCACTGAAGCTTTCTTT. Residues: CAISQKGGTEAFF.

The gene calls are TRBV6-5 and TRBJ2-3; D assignment may be TRBD1 or TRBD2 (5 bases each). This CDR3 region has 14 residues. Germline values: CDR1 MNHEY, CDR2 SVGAGI. V gave up 6 bases and J gave up 6 bases, with 16 bases separating them. The DNA for the CDR3 is TGTGCCAGCAGCCAAACCGGGACCGCCGATACGCAGTATTTT. Its protein product is CASSQTGTADTQYF.

The chain has TRBV5-1 and TRBJ2-3, with 10 bases aligning to TRBD1. Per the germline V gene, CDR1 is SGHRS and CDR2 is YFSETQ. The CDR3 contains 16 residues. J lost 8 bases, V lost 5 bases, and 14 bases had no gene match. For the CDR3, the DNA is TGCGCCAGCAGATCGACAGGGGGCTCAGGCCAGGGTACGCAGTATTTT. Protein product: CASRSTGGSGQGTQYF. Full variable domain (outside the CDR3, taken from reference TRBV5-1 and TRBJ2-3): KAGVTQTPRYLIKTRGQQVTLSCSPISGHRSVSWYQQTPGQGLQFLFEYFSETQRNKGNFPGRFSGRQFSNSRSEMNVSTLELGDSALYLCASRSTGGSGQGTQYFGPGTRLTVL.

This chain connects TRBV5-1 to TRBJ1-1; D is ambiguous. This CDR3 has 13 residues. Trimming cost V 0 bases and J 1 base, with 4 bases left between them. The germline V gene has CDR1 SGHRS and CDR2 YFSETQ. CDR3 in DNA: TGCGCCAGCAGCTTGGCCGGGAACACTGAAGCTTTCTTT. Amino acids: CASSLAGNTEAFF.

This sequence joins TRBV6-6 and TRBJ2-7; TRBD1 agrees at 9 bases. CDR3 size: 15 residues. The J segment lost 6 bases and the V segment lost 3 bases, leaving 9 bases of the junction unmatched. Germline V gene sequence: CDR1 MNHNY, CDR2 SVGAGI (reference sequence). The CDR3 DNA reads TGTGCCAGCAGTTATACAGGGGGCATCGCGGGCGAGCAGTACTTC. Protein product: CASSYTGGIAGEQYF.

The chain recombines TRBV9 with TRBJ1-3, with D maybe TRBD1 (5 bases). Trimming cost V 0 bases and J 3 bases, with 16 bases left between them. The germline V gene encodes CDR1 SGDLS and CDR2 YYNGEE. The CDR3 is 17 amino acids. The CDR3 DNA reads as TGTGCCAGCAGCGTAGCTGAATCGGGGCACGGTGGAAACACCATATATTTT. Protein sequence: CASSVAESGHGGNTIYF.

The gene calls are TRBV6-4 and TRBJ1-5; no reliable D call. Per germline, CDR1 MRHNA and CDR2 SNTAGT. The CDR3 consists of 13 residues. The V and J ends lost 2 bases and 9 bases respectively, with 11 bases between them. This CDR3 reads CASSDVPMGPQHF. CDR3 in DNA: TGTGCCAGCAGTGACGTCCCGATGGGGCCCCAGCATTTT.

CDR3 residues: CAINKSGGLTEAFF. In nucleotides, the CDR3 is TGTGCCATAAACAAATCAGGGGGCCTCACTGAAGCTTTCTTT. The chain links TRBV10-3 to TRBJ1-1, with 8 bases identical to TRBD1. V shed 9 bases, J shed 4 bases, and the junction held 10 bases outside the gene matches. CDR3 length equals 14 residues. Germline V gene data show CDR1 as ENHRY and CDR2 as SYGVKD.

The V gene is TRBV28, the J gene TRBJ2-7; TRBD1 agrees at 7 bases. Germline values: CDR1 MDHEN, CDR2 SYDVKM. The junction had 11 bases not matched to a gene; V was cut back by 5 bases and J by 4 bases. The CDR3 is 15 amino acids. CDR3 sequence reads: CASSPPTGQGYEQYF. The CDR3 region has the DNA TGTGCCAGCAGTCCCCCGACAGGGCAAGGATACGAGCAGTACTTC.

This chain uses TRBV30 with TRBJ1-5, with D perhaps TRBD1 (5 bases). CDR3 length equals 14 residues. V gave up 4 bases and J gave up 2 bases, with 12 bases separating them. Germline assignment: CDR1 GTSNPN and CDR2 SVGIG (reference sequence). The CDR3 coding sequence is TGTGCCTGGACCGAGGGGTTAGGCAATCAGCCCCAGCATTTT. This gives the protein CAWTEGLGNQPQHF.

The chain combines TRBV6-1 with TRBJ2-1; 7 bases line up with TRBD1. The germline CDR1 and CDR2 sequences are MNHNS and SASEGT. V was pared by 6 bases and J by 3 bases, with 8 bases of the junction left unmatched. CDR3 size: 15 residues. DNA for the CDR3: TGTGCCAGCAGAATATTGACAGGGTACTACAATGAGCAGTTCTTC. It yields the protein CASRILTGYYNEQFF.

This chain joins TRBV9 and TRBJ2-3, with D hard to call. Between the trimmed V and J ends, which lost 0 bases and 2 bases, there was a span of 4 bases. The length of the CDR3 is 13 residues. CDR1 is SGDLS, CDR2 YYNGEE, per germline. CDR3: CASSVAPTDTQYF. CDR3 bases: TGTGCCAGCAGCGTAGCCCCCACAGATACGCAGTATTTT.

DNA of the CDR3: TGTGCCAGCAGCCAAGAAGCGGGGGGGCCAGAGACCCAGTACTTC. This gives the protein CASSQEAGGPETQYF. The rearrangement uses TRBV4-2 and TRBJ2-5, with 10 bases matching TRBD2. The CDR3 sequence is 15 residues long. Germline V gives CDR1 LGHNA, CDR2 YNFKEQ. The V segment lost 0 bases and the J segment 4 bases; nucleotides outside the gene matches: 2.

The CDR3 loop reads CAWSLDRTQHF. In nucleotides, the CDR3 is TGTGCCTGGAGTTTGGACCGAACCCAGCATTTT. V gene TRBV30 combines with J gene TRBJ1-5; D remains unclear. CDR3 length: 11 amino acids. Germline CDR1 is GTSNPN and CDR2 is SVGIG (reference sequence). Trimming took 2 bases from V and 11 from J, leaving 10 bases between them. Drawing the rest from reference TRBV30 and TRBJ1-5, the complete variable domain is SQTIHQWPATLVQPVGSPLSLECTVEGTSNPNLYWYRQAAGRGLQLLFYSVGIGQISSEVPQNLSASRPQDRQFILSSKKLLLSDSGFYLCAWSLDRTQHFGDGTRLSIL.

In its sample, this clone was seen once. The V gene is TRBV6-5, the J gene TRBJ2-7, with 9 bases aligning to TRBD1. Trimming cost V 8 bases and J 6 bases; bases outside gene matches: 5. The CDR3 has 12 residues. In germline, CDR1 is MNHEY, CDR2 SVGAGI. The CDR3 loop reads CASLGQGVEQYF. The CDR3 coding sequence is TGTGCCAGCCTGGGACAGGGCGTCGAGCAGTACTTC.

This chain links TRBV15 with TRBJ1-4, with a weak D call TRBD1 (5 bases). Trimming removed 0 bases from V and 6 bases from J, with 17 bases in between. The CDR3 spans 17 residues. Germline assignment: CDR1 LNHNV and CDR2 YYDKDF (reference sequence). CDR3 amino acids: CATSRDGGIRGDEKLFF. Here the CDR3 DNA reads TGTGCCACCAGCAGAGATGGGGGGATTAGGGGCGATGAAAAACTGTTTTTT. The complete variable domain, with remaining parts taken from reference TRBV15 and TRBJ1-4, reads DAMVIQNPRYQVTQFGKPVTLSCSQTLNHNVMYWYQQKSSQAPKLLFHYYDKDFNNEADTPDNFQSRRPNTSFCFLDIRSPGLGDTAMYLCATSRDGGIRGDEKLFFGSGTQLSVL.

This chain links TRBV28 with TRBJ2-5; 8 bases line up with TRBD2. Germline V gene lookup returns CDR1 MDHEN and CDR2 SYDVKM. CDR3 length: 15 amino acids. Trimming removed 1 base from V and 4 bases from J; junction bases left unmatched: 5. This CDR3 reads CASSLSGGAVETQYF. The CDR3 DNA is TGTGCCAGCAGTTTATCCGGGGGGGCCGTAGAGACCCAGTACTTC.

This clone was observed a few times. This chain connects TRBV19 to TRBJ2-7; 7 positions agree with TRBD1. The CDR3 is 14 residues long. The V gene's germline CDR1 is LNHDA and CDR2 SQIVND (reference sequence). The V and J ends lost 7 bases and 6 bases, in that order; junction bases with no gene match: 12. Here the CDR3 reads CASTSGQASAEQYF. DNA of the CDR3: TGTGCCAGTACCTCCGGACAGGCCTCCGCCGAGCAGTACTTC.